This entry is about one T cell receptor (beta chain). These data belong to a study of blood T cell repertoires in COVID-19. In the study overall: COVID-19 samples from acute and convalescent phases originated in the United States, Italy and Spain. T cells, B-cell-depleted T cells, or PBMCs provided the cDNA or gDNA that served as material.

This CDR3 comprises 16 residues. The germline gives CDR1 SEHNR, CDR2 FQNEAQ (reference sequence). Germline trimming cut 5 bases from V and 4 bases from J; bases unmatched to any gene: 10. Produced via immunoSEQ multiplex PCR; TCRdb's table is partial and in-frame only. The table records around 40,000 clones, around 92% of them present only once. The TCR sequence derives from a human donor in a cohort sampled during active COVID-19. The chain is built from TRBV7-9 and TRBJ2-3; 9 bases align to TRBD1. The material sequenced was peripheral blood. The CDR3 DNA reads TGTGCCAGCAGCGCCTTACCGGGACAGGGAGCAGATACGCAGTATTTT. This codes for CASSALPGQGADTQYF.